This T cell receptor (beta chain) comes out of a study of lymphopenia after photon versus proton radiotherapy. The table came from immunoSEQ multiplex PCR; TCRdb's copy has only in-frame clones and leaves some out. The data contain roughly 150,000 clones, about nine tenths of them singletons. Trimming pared 5 bases from V and 5 bases from J, leaving 12 bases between. CDR1 and CDR2 (germline): SGHNT, YENEEA. The CDR3 runs 13 residues. Comments on this clone: Its antigen is not known.

Overall study results and limits: Oligoclonal CD8+ Temra expansion after nadir drove photon patients' diversity drop.

The clonotype originates from a man aged 50-60 years with gastric cancer. Sequenced here: peripheral blood, sampled from a patient treated with photon-based radiotherapy. This sequence joins TRBV11-3 and TRBJ2-5; no clear D. This CDR3 is CASSLGPAETQYF. The CDR3 DNA sequence: TGTGCCAGCAGCCTCGGCCCTGCGGAGACCCAGTACTTC.